Below, one T cell receptor (beta chain) is given with its context. The data belong to a study of blood T cell repertoires in COVID-19. Across the whole study: Sources were T cells, B-cell-depleted T cells, or PBMCs; the material itself was cDNA or gDNA.

The assay was immunoSEQ multiplex PCR, and TCRdb's table has in-frame clones only and misses some. This sample yields roughly 54,000 clones, of which 85% to 95% are seen a single time; almost 4% belongs to the top ten. The length of the CDR3 is 15 residues. Germline V CDR1 and CDR2: SGHRS, YFSETQ. The ends lost 3 bases at V and 1 base at J; junction bases unmatched: 4. This receptor was obtained from a man between 50 and 59 years old with acute or convalescent COVID-19. The chain couples TRBV5-1 to TRBJ2-1, with 7 bases lining up with TRBD1. Sequencing was carried out using peripheral blood. The CDR3 is CASSSYRGSYNEQFF. CDR3 DNA sequence: TGCGCCAGCAGCTCATACAGGGGTTCCTACAATGAGCAGTTCTTC.